This T cell receptor beta chain was sequenced in a study of cytomegalovirus exposure and HLA in healthy donors. V was pared by 7 bases and J by 7 bases, with 14 bases between. The CDR3 has 13 amino acids. Germline lookup yields CDR1 LNHDA and CDR2 SQIVND (reference sequence). Both 60 Vbeta primers and 13 Jbeta primers went into the PCR. This table comes from immunoSEQ multiplex PCR, and its TCRdb copy is limited to in-frame clones, with some not included. The repertoire includes 150,000 to 200,000 clones, about 80% of them detected once, and roughly 0.99% sits in the top ten. What was sequenced was PBMCs. This receptor was identified in a woman aged 35 to 49 in good health and CMV-seronegative. This chain connects TRBV19 to TRBJ2-1; a weak D match, TRBD2 (6 bases). The CDR3 nucleotides are TGTGCCAGTAATAGGAGGGAATCGAATGAGCAGTTCTTC. Translating it yields CASNRRESNEQFF.